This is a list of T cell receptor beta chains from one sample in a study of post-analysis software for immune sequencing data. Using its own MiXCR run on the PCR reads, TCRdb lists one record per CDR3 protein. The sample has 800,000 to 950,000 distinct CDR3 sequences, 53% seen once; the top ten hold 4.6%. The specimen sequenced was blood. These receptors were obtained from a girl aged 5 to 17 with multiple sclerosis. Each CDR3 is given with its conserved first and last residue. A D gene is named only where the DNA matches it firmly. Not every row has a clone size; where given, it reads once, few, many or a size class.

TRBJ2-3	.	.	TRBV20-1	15	TGCAGTGCTACCCGGGACGCGCCTAGCACAGATACGCAGTATTTT	CSATRDAPSTDTQYF
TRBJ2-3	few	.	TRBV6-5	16	TGTGCCAGCAGCCACTCAATATTTGGTCTCCCAGATACGCAGTATTTT	CASSHSIFGLPDTQYF
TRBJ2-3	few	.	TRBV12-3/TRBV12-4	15	TGTGCCAGCAGTTTACTGGGGCGTAACACAGATACGCAGTATTTT	CASSLLGRNTDTQYF
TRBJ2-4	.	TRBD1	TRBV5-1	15	TGCGCCAGCAGCTTGATCAGGACAGGGGACGACATTCAGTACTTC	CASSLIRTGDDIQYF
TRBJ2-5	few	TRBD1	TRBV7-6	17	TGTGCCAGCAGCTTCGGGCCGACAGGGACCTATCAAGAGACCCAGTACTTC	CASSFGPTGTYQETQYF
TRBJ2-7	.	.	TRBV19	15	TGTGCCAGTAGTATAATGGGGATTTCTAAGGACGAGCAGTACTTC	CASSIMGISKDEQYF
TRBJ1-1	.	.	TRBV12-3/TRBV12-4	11	TGTGCCAGCTCCGAGCCCACTGAAGCTTTCTTT	CASSEPTEAFF
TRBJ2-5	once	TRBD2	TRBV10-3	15	TGTGCCATCAGCCGGGGGACTAGCGGCAAAGAGACCCAGTACTTC	CAISRGTSGKETQYF
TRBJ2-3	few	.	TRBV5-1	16	TGCGCCAGCAGCTTGACGCCCAAGGGGATTACAGATACGCAGTATTTT	CASSLTPKGITDTQYF
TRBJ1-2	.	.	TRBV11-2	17	TGTGCCAGCAGCCCCCTGGGTCGAGTACAGGGAGACTATGGCTACACCTTC	CASSPLGRVQGDYGYTF
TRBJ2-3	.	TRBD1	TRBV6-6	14	TGTGCCAGCAGAGGGACAGCGCTTTCGGGTACGCAGTATTTT	CASRGTALSGTQYF
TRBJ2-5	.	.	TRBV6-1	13	TGTGCCAGCAGTGATCCACCGGCAGAGACCCAGTACTTC	CASSDPPAETQYF
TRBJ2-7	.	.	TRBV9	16	TGTGCCAGCAGCGTTCCCCCCCGGGCAGGGGTAAGCGAGCAGTACTTC	CASSVPPRAGVSEQYF
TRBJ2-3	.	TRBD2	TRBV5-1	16	TGCGCCAGCAGCTTGGCCGAACTAGCGGGCACAGATACGCAGTATTTT	CASSLAELAGTDTQYF